The 19 T cell receptor beta chains listed next were all sequenced from one sample in a study of regulatory T cells in long-lasting Graves disease. Library construction for TCR beta used iRepertoire HTBI primers and Arm-PCR of CDR3 regions. Each CDR3 protein gets one entry after TCRdb re-called the multiplex PCR reads with MiXCR. Among roughly 320,000 distinct CDR3 sequences listed, roughly a sixth were seen once. The time point denotes: newly diagnosed GD, antithyroid drugs for less than 3 months. The TCR library used RNA extracted from PBMCs. These data also featured in a second study, about T cells in Graves' hyperthyroidism and ophthalmopathy.

The material was peripheral blood mononuclear cells (PBMCs), obtained at new diagnosis, from a patient treated with antithyroid drugs. The receptors come from a man aged 35 to 55 with Graves disease.

This clonotype was counted many times. The CDR3 coding sequence is TGTGCCAGCAGTTACCGCGTCGCGAACAATGAGCAGTTCTTC. Translation: CASSYRVANNEQFF. The J gene is TRBJ2-1, the V gene TRBV6-2 or TRBV6-3; D remains ambiguous. Germline V gene data show CDR1 as MNHEY and CDR2 as SVGEGT. This CDR3 comprises 14 residues. V dropped 2 bases and J dropped 5 bases, with 10 bases sitting between them.

The gene calls are TRBV9 and TRBJ1-3; no reliable D call. Per the germline V gene, CDR1 is SGDLS and CDR2 is YYNGEE. The CDR3 length is 15 residues. The V end was cut by 0 bases, the J end by 4 bases, with 11 bases between. This chain's CDR3 is CASSVASGKGNTIYF. The CDR3 DNA is TGTGCCAGCAGCGTAGCATCGGGAAAAGGAAACACCATATATTTT.

This clonotype was picked up a small number of times. Being one base from a much bigger clone, this may be a read error. CDR3 sequence: CSARDHAASTYEQFF. CDR3 coding DNA: TGCAGTGCTAGAGATCATGCGGCATCCACCTACGAGCAGTTCTTC. The gene calls are TRBV20-1 and TRBJ2-1; D unclear. Germline V gives CDR1 DFQATT, CDR2 SNEGSKA (reference sequence). V lost 0 bases and J lost 10, with 19 bases in between. This CDR3 region has 15 residues.

This clonotype has ten or more counts. The V and J genes are TRBV28 and TRBJ2-4; TRBD1 or TRBD2 may be the D gene (6 bases each). Trimming cost V 3 bases and J 7 bases, with 22 bases left between them. Germline-derived CDR1 and CDR2 are MDHEN and SYDVKM. The CDR3 is 17 amino acids. CDR3 loop: CASSLGGGSGAWNIQYF. The CDR3 coding sequence is TGTGCCAGCAGTTTGGGCGGCGGATCGGGGGCCTGGAACATTCAGTACTTC.

This clonotype was observed a few times. With a much larger clone just one base away, this may be a read error. This chain links TRBV4-2 with TRBJ1-4; 7 nucleotides align to TRBD1. Germline trimming cut 4 bases from V and 4 bases from J; bases unmatched to any gene: 3. This CDR3 spans 14 amino acids. The germline V gene has CDR1 LGHNA and CDR2 YNFKEQ. As DNA, the CDR3 is TGTGCCAGCAGCCCGGGACAGTTTAATGAAAAACTGTTTTTT. Translation gives CASSPGQFNEKLFF.

This clonotype came up many times. The V and J genes are TRBV6-1 and TRBJ1-5; tentatively, D is TRBD1 (5 bases). Trimming took off 8 bases at V and 0 bases at J, with 23 bases between the two ends. This CDR3 spans 18 amino acids. Germline V CDR1 and CDR2: MNHNS, SASEGT. CDR3 coding DNA: TGTGCCAGCGTGGGGCGACATTGGGGTGATGGTAGCAATCAGCCCCAGCATTTT. Translation gives CASVGRHWGDGSNQPQHF.

This clonotype came up many times. This chain uses TRBV7-3 with TRBJ2-2; 11 nucleotides align to TRBD2. With 4 bases clipped from V and 4 bases from J, the junction kept 2 bases outside the gene matches. CDR1 SGHTA and CDR2 FQGTGA come from the germline V gene. The CDR3 length is 15 residues. CDR3 region: CASSSSGGITGELFF. The CDR3 bases are TGTGCCAGCAGCTCTAGCGGGGGGATCACCGGGGAGCTGTTTTTT.

This clonotype was counted at least ten times. V usage is TRBV2 and J usage is TRBJ2-1, with D perhaps matching TRBD1 or TRBD2 (6 bases each). This CDR3 is built from 15 residues. V lost 4 bases, J lost 8 bases, and 18 bases lay in between. CDR1 and CDR2 (germline): SNHLY, FYNNEI. CDR3: CASSALGGSFDEQFF. CDR3 in DNA: TGTGCCAGCAGTGCCCTCGGGGGCTCTTTTGATGAGCAGTTCTTC.

Turning to this clonotype: A much larger clone sits a single nucleotide away, making a read error possible. V usage is TRBV7-8 and J usage is TRBJ2-5, with D possibly called TRBD1 or TRBD2 (5 bases each). CDR3 length: 12 amino acids. V lost 8 bases and J 2 bases, leaving 9 bases between the germline ends. Germline V gene data show CDR1 as SGHVS and CDR2 as FQNEAQ. The CDR3 region has the DNA TGTGCCAGCGAGGGACCTCAAGAGACCCAGTACTTC. Its translation is CASEGPQETQYF.

The V gene is TRBV5-4, the J gene TRBJ2-7; 8 bases line up with TRBD1. There are 18 residues in the CDR3. The V gene's germline CDR1 is SGHNT and CDR2 YYREEE (reference sequence). The V gene end was trimmed by 4 bases and the J gene end by 2 bases; junction bases not matched to a gene: 17. The CDR3 DNA reads TGTGCCAGCAGCACCCCCCCGGGCGTGACAGGGGCAACCTACGAGCAGTACTTC. Protein sequence: CASSTPPGVTGATYEQYF.

This clonotype was recorded at least ten times. This chain links TRBV7-2 with TRBJ1-5; 7 nucleotides line up with TRBD1. The CDR3 covers 17 residues. The germline CDR1 and CDR2 sequences are SGHTA and FQGNSA. J gave up 3 bases and V 1 base, and 9 bases lay outside the gene matches. CDR3 amino acids: CASSLEVPDRYNQPQHF. The CDR3 bases are TGTGCCAGCAGCTTAGAGGTCCCGGACAGGTACAATCAGCCCCAGCATTTT.

This clonotype has a count of ten or more. The genes are TRBV5-6 and TRBJ2-1; TRBD2 might be the D (6 bases). CDR1 is SGHDT and CDR2 is YYEEEE in the germline V gene. The CDR3 totals 15 residues. Trimming shortened V by 5 bases and J by 4 bases, and 16 bases separated the two germline ends. The CDR3 bases are TGTGCCAGCAGTCCTATGGGGGGTGGGTACAATGAGCAGTTCTTC. Its protein is CASSPMGGGYNEQFF.

This clonotype was detected a few times. The V gene is TRBV7-9, the J gene TRBJ1-2; 8 nucleotides line up with TRBD1. CDR1 is SEHNR and CDR2 is FQNEAQ in the germline V gene (reference sequence). The V and J ends lost 5 bases and 0 bases, in that order; junction bases with no gene match: 5. The CDR3 is made up of 15 amino acids. The CDR3 loop reads CASSTSGGSNYGYTF. Written as DNA, the CDR3 is TGTGCCAGCAGCACCTCAGGGGGCTCTAACTATGGCTACACCTTC.

The chain couples TRBV29-1 to TRBJ2-7; 9 bases are shared with TRBD2. With 6 bases clipped from V and 2 bases from J, the junction kept 8 bases outside the gene matches. Germline CDR1 SQVTM, CDR2 ANQGSEA. This CDR3 has 14 residues. The CDR3 bases are TGCAGCGTCTCACGGGGCGGGGGGGCCTACGAGCAGTACTTC. This codes for CSVSRGGGAYEQYF.

CDR3 sequence: CASSLGQGLSSYEQYF. The CDR3 DNA reads as TGTGCCAGCAGTTTAGGACAGGGCCTTAGCTCCTACGAGCAGTACTTC. The V gene is TRBV28, the J gene TRBJ2-7, with 8 bases identical to TRBD1. Trimming took 2 bases from V and 0 from J; bases not matched to a gene: 6. Germline V gene data show CDR1 as MDHEN and CDR2 as SYDVKM. This CDR3 spans 16 amino acids.

This clonotype was seen ten or more times. V is TRBV9 and J is TRBJ1-1, with D tentatively TRBD1 (6 bases). The germline gives CDR1 SGDLS, CDR2 YYNGEE. V was cut by 5 bases and J by 1 base, with 9 bases left in between. This CDR3 spans 13 amino acids. Written as DNA, the CDR3 is TGTGCCAGCAGTTCGGGACAGAACACTGAAGCTTTCTTT. Protein product: CASSSGQNTEAFF.

In nucleotides, the CDR3 is TGTGCCAGCAGCCTGGGACAGAGCACAGGTGCGCAGTATTTT. Its translation: CASSLGQSTGAQYF. The V and J genes are TRBV7-2 and TRBJ2-3; 7 bases align to TRBD1. The CDR3 length is 14 residues. Germline V gives CDR1 SGHTA, CDR2 FQGNSA. J gave up 10 bases and V 5 bases, and 12 bases lay outside the gene matches. Variable domain in full (rest from reference TRBV7-2 and TRBJ2-3): GAGVSQSPSNKVTEKGKDVELRCDPISGHTALYWYRQSLGQGLEFLIYFQGNSAPDKSGLPSDRFSAERTGGSVSTLTIQRTQQEDSAVYLCASSLGQSTGAQYFGPGTRLTVL.

The sample holds many counts of this clonotype. The chain recombines TRBV13 with TRBJ2-5; either TRBD1 or TRBD2 may supply D (6 bases each). Germline assignment: CDR1 PRHDT and CDR2 FYEKMQ (reference sequence). The CDR3 consists of 13 residues. Trimming took 5 bases from V and 4 from J, leaving 11 bases between them. CDR3 region: CASSVPGAETQYF. The CDR3 DNA is TGTGCCAGCAGCGTTCCGGGGGCAGAGACCCAGTACTTC. Together with reference TRBV13 and TRBJ2-5, the CDR3 gives the full variable domain: AAGVIQSPRHLIKEKRETATLKCYPIPRHDTVYWYQQGPGQDPQFLISFYEKMQSDKGSIPDRFSAQQFSDYHSELNMSSLELGDSALYFCASSVPGAETQYFGPGTRLLVL.

Comments on this clonotype: A far larger clone is one base from this, pointing to a likely read error. The J gene is TRBJ2-1, the V gene TRBV15; D ambiguous. Trimming left V 1 base short and J 9 bases short, with 19 bases between. Germline lookup yields CDR1 LNHNV and CDR2 YYDKDF (reference sequence). There are 16 residues in the CDR3. This chain's CDR3 is CATSRAGTVPPSEQFF. The CDR3 DNA follows: TGTGCCACCAGCAGAGCCGGAACAGTCCCCCCTAGTGAGCAGTTCTTC.